The 13 T cell receptor beta chains below all came from one sample that was sequenced in a study of cytomegalovirus exposure and HLA in healthy donors. Researchers ran the PCR with 60 Vbeta and 13 Jbeta primers. Assay: immunoSEQ multiplex PCR; the TCRdb copy retains only in-frame clones and omits some. The sample gives under 200,000 clones, around nine tenths of which show up once; 0.65% to 0.9% is in the top ten. Sample: PBMCs. These receptors were taken from a woman in her twenties or thirties in good health and CMV-seronegative.

This clone is a singleton in its sample. This chain joins TRBV7-2 and TRBJ2-7; 10 bases align to TRBD2. V shed 5 bases, J shed 4 bases, and the junction held 5 bases outside the gene matches. Germline lookup yields CDR1 SGHTA and CDR2 FQGNSA. The CDR3 spans 14 residues. CDR3 sequence reads: CASSPAAGGYEQYF. CDR3 in DNA: TGTGCCAGCAGCCCAGCAGCGGGGGGGTACGAGCAGTACTTC.

The chain links TRBV19 to TRBJ2-5; unclear D gene. The J call may not be correct, given that the DNA end is closer to TRBJ2-7. The CDR3 is 13 amino acids. CDR1 is LNHDA and CDR2 is SQIVND in the germline V gene (reference sequence). The CDR3 sequence is CASSRVAAYEQYF. As DNA, the CDR3 is TGTGCCAGTAGTCGGGTAGCTGCCTACGAGCAGTACTTC.

The chain uses TRBV29-1 and TRBJ1-3; D not certain. CDR1 and CDR2 (germline): SQVTM, ANQGSEA. There are 10 residues in the CDR3. V was trimmed by 5 bases and J by 4 bases, leaving 3 bases between them. CDR3 sequence (DNA): TGCAGCGTTCTGGGAAACACCATATATTTT. Amino acid sequence: CSVLGNTIYF.

The CDR3 is CASSPYLEPPNQPQHF. The CDR3 region has the DNA TGTGCCAGCAGCCCGTATTTGGAGCCCCCCAATCAGCCCCAGCATTTT. This sequence joins TRBV6-6 and TRBJ1-5; no definite D call. The V gene's germline CDR1 is MNHNY and CDR2 SVGAGI (reference sequence). The CDR3 sequence is 16 residues long. Trimming took off 6 bases at V and 3 bases at J, with 18 bases between the two ends.

V is TRBV28 and J is TRBJ2-7; TRBD2 is a possible D gene (5 bases). Germline V gives CDR1 MDHEN, CDR2 SYDVKM. Between the trimmed V and J ends, which lost 9 bases and 3 bases, there was a span of 18 bases. The CDR3 is 14 amino acids. The CDR3 here is CARWRRRPNYEQYF. CDR3 nucleotide sequence: TGTGCCAGATGGAGGAGGCGTCCTAACTACGAGCAGTACTTC.

This chain joins TRBV6-6 and TRBJ2-5; 12 bases are shared with TRBD2. Gene TRBJ2-7 matches the end of the DNA better, so the J call may be wrong. The CDR3 sequence is 14 residues long. Germline CDR1 is MNHNY and CDR2 is SVGAGI (reference sequence). CDR3 DNA: TGTGCCAGCAGCCGGACTAGCGGGGCCCACGAGCAGTACTTC. It yields the protein CASSRTSGAHEQYF.

This clone showed up just once. The chain links TRBV19 to TRBJ2-1, with 7 bases that match TRBD1. The V and J ends lost 2 bases and 9 bases, in that order; junction bases with no gene match: 16. The length of the CDR3 is 17 residues. In germline, CDR1 is LNHDA, CDR2 SQIVND (reference sequence). CDR3 DNA: TGTGCCAGTAGTATAACCCTAGAGGGGGCCAGGTTTGGTGAGCAGTTCTTC. It is translated as CASSITLEGARFGEQFF.

In this sample, this clone turned up a few times. The CDR3 bases are TGTGCCAGCAGCTTAGAGGGGGAATCGAACACTGAAGCTTTCTTT. Amino acid sequence: CASSLEGESNTEAFF. This chain connects TRBV7-6 to TRBJ1-1, with D maybe TRBD1 (6 bases). The germline V and J ends were trimmed by 1 base and 1 base, with 10 bases remaining between them. Looked up from germline, CDR1 is SGHVS and CDR2 is FNYEAQ. The CDR3 extends over 15 amino acids. The full variable domain, rest sourced from reference TRBV7-6 and TRBJ1-1, is GAGVSQSPRYKVTKRGQDVALRCDPISGHVSLYWYRQALGQGPEFLTYFNYEAQQDKSGLPNDRFSAERPEGSISTLTIQRTEQRDSAMYRCASSLEGESNTEAFFGQGTRLTVV.

The chain joins TRBV19 to TRBJ2-7; no firm D call. V lost 3 bases, J lost 3 bases, and 6 bases lay in between. The CDR3 is made up of 12 amino acids. In germline, CDR1 is LNHDA, CDR2 SQIVND (reference sequence). CDR3 in DNA: TGTGCCAGTAGTATCTCGGGCTACGAGCAGTACTTC. Its protein product is CASSISGYEQYF.

This chain uses TRBV6-4 with TRBJ1-1, with D uncertain. Trimming removed 2 bases from V and 7 bases from J, with 8 bases in between. Germline CDR1 and CDR2: MRHNA and SNTAGT. The CDR3 length is 12 residues. The CDR3 spells CASSDRLGEAFF. The CDR3 nucleotides are TGTGCCAGCAGTGACAGACTGGGTGAAGCTTTCTTT.

The genes are TRBV7-3 and TRBJ1-5; TRBD1 agrees at 7 bases. Germline V gene sequence: CDR1 SGHTA, CDR2 FQGTGA. The CDR3 contains 14 residues. With 2 bases clipped from V and 8 bases from J, the junction kept 6 bases outside the gene matches. The CDR3 sequence: CASSLSGGREPQHF. The CDR3 bases are TGTGCCAGCAGCTTATCAGGGGGAAGGGAGCCCCAGCATTTT.

V usage is TRBV9 and J usage is TRBJ2-1, with a tentative D call TRBD1 (6 bases). Germline V gene sequence: CDR1 SGDLS, CDR2 YYNGEE. CDR3 size: 15 residues. V lost 4 bases and J lost 0, with 11 bases in between. CDR3 amino acids: CASSPTGNSYNEQFF. DNA for the CDR3: TGTGCCAGCAGCCCCACAGGGAACTCCTACAATGAGCAGTTCTTC. Filled out from reference TRBV9 and TRBJ2-1, the complete variable domain reads DSGVTQTPKHLITATGQRVTLRCSPRSGDLSVYWYQQSLDQGLQFLIQYYNGEERAKGNILERFSAQQFPDLHSELNLSSLELGDSALYFCASSPTGNSYNEQFFGPGTRLTVL.

This clone showed up just a few times. The chain is built from TRBV19 and TRBJ2-5; 10 positions match TRBD2. The CDR3 loop spans 15 amino acids. V was clipped by 3 bases and J by 4 bases; unmatched bases: 5. Germline V gene lookup returns CDR1 LNHDA and CDR2 SQIVND (reference sequence). The CDR3, as DNA: TGTGCCAGTAGTATTCAAGCGGGGGGGGCAGAGACCCAGTACTTC. This gives the protein CASSIQAGGAETQYF.